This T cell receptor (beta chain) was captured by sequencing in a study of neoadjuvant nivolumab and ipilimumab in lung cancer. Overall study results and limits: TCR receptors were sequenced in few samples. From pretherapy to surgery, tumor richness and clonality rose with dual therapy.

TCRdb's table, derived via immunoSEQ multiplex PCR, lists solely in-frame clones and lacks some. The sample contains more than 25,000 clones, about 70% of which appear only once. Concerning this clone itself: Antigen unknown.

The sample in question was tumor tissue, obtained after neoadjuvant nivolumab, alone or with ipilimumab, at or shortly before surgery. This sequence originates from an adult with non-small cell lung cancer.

The CDR3 loop reads CAWSRHSNQPQHF. DNA for the CDR3: TGTGCCTGGAGTAGACACTCCAATCAGCCCCAGCATTTT. J is TRBJ1-5 and V is TRBV30; unclear D gene. Trimming removed 2 bases at V and 3 bases at J, with 8 bases between. The CDR3 loop spans 13 amino acids. The germline gives CDR1 GTSNPN, CDR2 SVGIG (reference sequence).